What follows describes a single TCR beta chain. Its antigen is still unknown. No much larger clone exists at a distance of one base, and base qualities are not known. The sample holds other DNA sequences that translate to the same CDR3. This sample was taken from a study of shared clonotypes between healthy human individuals (dated by TCRdb to 2018 to 2020). Regarding the research as a whole: A couple of women and three men aged 18 to 49 years were included in the cohort. For each donor, CD4 naive and CD4 memory were each run on three plates, CD8 naive on two plates, and CD8 memory on one plate. The study deeply sequenced blood TCR repertoires of several healthy adults to estimate repertoire size and the extent of clonotype sharing between individuals. To increase sequencing depth and limit assay-specific biases, TCR repertoire library preparation and sequencing were carried out by different laboratories using diverse techniques. Each donor's leukapheresis produced roughly between roughly 0.9 and 9 billion PBMCs. What the study reported, not specific to this receptor: Higher generation probabilities were observed for clonotypes shared by all four sorted-subset donors than for non-shared clonotypes. Sharing across a few donors was observed for 5% to 6.5% of naive CD4, about 3.2% of naive CD8, over 2% of memory CD4, and around 0.42% of memory CD8 clonotypes. Larger estimated clonotype richness was generally found for naive subsets than for memory subsets. Only blood was sampled, and tissue TCR repertoires likely differ from those in blood. Pairwise subsampling led to the expectation that sequencing depth would affect the degree of clonotype sharing among donors. Incomplete sequencing was indicated by rarefaction of sorted-subset datasets, despite the large sequencing depth. The genetic and exposure-history diversity represented was limited by the small number of donors.

The donors were healthy, HIV-negative adults with no recently reported acute infections or vaccinations. Every donor was a Caucasian adult living in Nashville, Tennessee, USA. CD4+ T cells were enriched by magnetic negative selection, after which naive cells were positively selected on CD45RA and the negative fraction was taken as the memory subset. After blood collection by leukapheresis, PBMCs were isolated using Ficoll-Histopaque density gradient centrifugation and then cryopreserved in the vapor phase of liquid nitrogen. Purity and quantity of every magnetically sorted T cell population were checked by analytical flow cytometry. Each sorted fraction had its genomic DNA isolated and then quantified by UV absorbance on a Nanodrop 2000c. Using the deep immunoSEQ assay, TCR CDR3 regions were amplified from genomic DNA by multiplex PCR. Extracted genomic DNA from each cell subset was spread evenly across all wells of several immunoSEQ 96-well plates, with each plate serving as a replicate. Each replicate PCR for sorted subsets received around 210 ng genomic DNA, equal to about 30,000 T cell genomes. Purified libraries were quantified with a Qubit 3.0 fluorometer, sized on a Bioanalyzer 2100, and re-quantified with the KAPA Library Quantification kit. A separate single-read 150-cycle Illumina NextSeq 550 flow cell was used to sequence each immunoSEQ 96-well plate. In the original analysis: Because only junctional sequences without quality scores were contained in the immunoSEQ output, filtering matching that applied to full-length reads could not be performed. To assign V/J genes and CDR3, sequences were annotated using PyIR, a Python wrapper for IgBLAST v1.9, with IMGT germline references. Reads were filtered out if the reads had weak V/J assignments (E-value above 1e-6), no CDR3, stop codons, out-of-frame junctions, or ambiguous translated residues. V3J clonotypes were defined as sequences sharing the same inferred V gene, J gene, and CDR3 amino acid sequence. Percentage overlap between repertoires was computed as shared unique clonotypes divided by the size of the smaller repertoire. RTK rarefaction, the Chao1 estimator, and Recon v2.1 estimates of unobserved clonotypes were used to assess repertoire richness. For all TCRbeta clonotypes obtained by the gDNA method from several donors, generation probabilities were computed with OLGA. TCRdb stores this immuneACCESS table with in-frame sequences only. Part of the clones is absent; in the studies checked, under half of the shortfall reflects unresolved V genes, and no reason is known for the rest. That table is the source of V, J and clone size, and D and trimming were worked out from the DNA. Here the sample has approximately 2.1 million clones; approximately 95% occur a single time. The ten largest make up about 0.41% of the sample.

V is pared back by 0 bases and J by 4 bases, with 10 bases lying between the germline termini. The CDR3 measures 15 amino acids from cysteine to phenylalanine. Of all the DNA, just the CDR3 is kept, 45 bases in frame from base 1. The germline V gene (reference sequence) provides CDR1 SGHNT and CDR2 YYREEE. The sample consisted of naive CD4+ T cells from PBMCs. The label giving this sample's cell subset or site can be read as: CD45RA+ positively selected. The V gene is TRBV5-4 and the J gene is TRBJ1-4; there is no confident call for the D gene. The sequence was collected from a man aged 18 to 29 in good health. Some clones in this sample may be carry-over from other donors' samples. The CDR3 region: CASSLAGRGNEKLFF. The DNA is TGTGCCAGCAGCTTGGCTGGCCGGGGTAATGAAAAACTGTTTTTT.